The rows below give T cell receptor beta chains drawn from one sample of a study of cytomegalovirus exposure and HLA in healthy donors. Some clones are missing from TCRdb's copy, which holds only in-frame ones; the method was immunoSEQ multiplex PCR. The sample has nearly 200,000 clones. The sample comprised PBMCs. These receptors all stem from a boy under 18 in good health and CMV-seronegative. Both conserved end residues are part of each CDR3. D genes are given only for firm matches.

d_gene: -
v_gene: TRBV2
j_gene: TRBJ2-3
CDR3nt: TGTGCCAGCAGTGAAGCGCCGGGACAAGGAGCAGATACGCAGTATTTT
CDR3aa: CASSEAPGQGADTQYF

d_gene: TRBD2
v_gene: TRBV6-4
j_gene: TRBJ2-3
CDR3nt: TGTGCCAGCAGTGACGGTAGCGGGGGGGCTACAGATACGCAGTATTTT
CDR3aa: CASSDGSGGATDTQYF

d_gene: TRBD1
v_gene: TRBV30
j_gene: TRBJ1-2
CDR3nt: TGTGCCTCCTACCTACAGGGGGCTAGTAGGGGTGGCTACACCTTC
CDR3aa: CASYLQGASRGGYTF

d_gene: -
v_gene: TRBV25-1
j_gene: TRBJ1-1
CDR3nt: TGTGCCAGCCTTTCGGGTACAGGCGTCACTGAAGCTTTCTTT
CDR3aa: CASLSGTGVTEAFF

d_gene: TRBD1
v_gene: TRBV5-1
j_gene: TRBJ1-2
CDR3nt: TGCGCCAGCAGCTCCAACTTCATGGGGACAGCTATAAACTATGGCTACACCTTC
CDR3aa: CASSSNFMGTAINYGYTF

d_gene: TRBD1
v_gene: TRBV2
j_gene: TRBJ1-1
CDR3nt: TGTGCCAGCAGTATGAAAAGACAGGGGGCGGATTCCCGCGCTTTCTTT
CDR3aa: CASSMKRQGADSRAFF

d_gene: TRBD1
v_gene: TRBV28
j_gene: TRBJ1-2
CDR3nt: TGTGCCAGCAGTCCGGGACAGATAATTAACTATGGCTACACCTTC
CDR3aa: CASSPGQIINYGYTF

d_gene: TRBD2
v_gene: TRBV19
j_gene: TRBJ2-6
CDR3nt: TGTGCCAGTAGTCTTCCGGGACTAGCAGCTTCTGGGGCCAACGTCCTGACTTTC
CDR3aa: CASSLPGLAASGANVLTF

d_gene: TRBD1
v_gene: TRBV30
j_gene: TRBJ1-1
CDR3nt: TGTGCCTGGAGAAAGACAGCTGGGGACAGGGCCTCTTTCTTT
CDR3aa: CAWRKTAGDRASFF

d_gene: TRBD1
v_gene: TRBV2
j_gene: TRBJ2-7
CDR3nt: TGTGCCAGCAGTACCGGGACAGGGAGAGTCTACGAGCAGTACTTC
CDR3aa: CASSTGTGRVYEQYF

d_gene: TRBD2
v_gene: TRBV30
j_gene: TRBJ2-3
CDR3nt: TGTGCCTGGAGTTGGACTAGCGGGGGCACAGATACGCAGTATTTT
CDR3aa: CAWSWTSGGTDTQYF

d_gene: -
v_gene: TRBV19
j_gene: TRBJ1-1
CDR3nt: TGTGCCAGTAGTTTACATAACACTGAAGCTTTCTTT
CDR3aa: CASSLHNTEAFF

d_gene: -
v_gene: TRBV7-2
j_gene: TRBJ2-7
CDR3nt: TGTGCCAGCAGCCGAAACCCTACCGAGGCCCACGAGCAGTACTTC
CDR3aa: CASSRNPTEAHEQYF

d_gene: -
v_gene: TRBV6-6
j_gene: TRBJ1-2
CDR3nt: TGTGCCAGCAGTTACTCATCCGGGTTTCCTTTCTATGGCTACACCTTC
CDR3aa: CASSYSSGFPFYGYTF

d_gene: TRBD2
v_gene: TRBV6-1
j_gene: TRBJ2-3
CDR3nt: TGTGCCAGCAGGGCGGGGGTAAGCACAGATACGCAGTATTTT
CDR3aa: CASRAGVSTDTQYF

d_gene: -
v_gene: TRBV6-5
j_gene: TRBJ1-6
CDR3nt: TGTGCCAGCAGTAGGACAGACAATGCACCCCTCCACTTT
CDR3aa: CASSRTDNAPLHF

d_gene: -
v_gene: TRBV4-2
j_gene: TRBJ1-1
CDR3nt: TGTGCCAGCAGCCAAGATAATCAGGGTTTCGTTGGTCTGGCTTTCTTT
CDR3aa: CASSQDNQGFVGLAFF

d_gene: -
v_gene: TRBV20-1
j_gene: TRBJ2-7
CDR3nt: TGCAGTGCACTTAACTACGAGCAGTACTTC
CDR3aa: CSALNYEQYF

d_gene: -
v_gene: TRBV6-4
j_gene: TRBJ2-1
CDR3nt: TGTGCCAGCAAGAGGGTAGGAGCAAGCAATGAGCAGTTCTTC
CDR3aa: CASKRVGASNEQFF

d_gene: -
v_gene: TRBV4-3
j_gene: TRBJ1-5
CDR3nt: TGCGCCAGCAGCCAAGAATGGGGGCTTAGCAATCAGCCCCAGCATTTT
CDR3aa: CASSQEWGLSNQPQHF

d_gene: TRBD1
v_gene: TRBV7-3
j_gene: TRBJ2-2
CDR3nt: TGTGCCAGCAGCTCGGACAGGGGGCGAATGGCGAACACCGGGGAGCTGTTTTTT
CDR3aa: CASSSDRGRMANTGELFF

d_gene: TRBD1
v_gene: TRBV27
j_gene: TRBJ1-5
CDR3nt: TGTGCCAGCAGTTTGGGACAGCCGGGGCCCCAGCATTTT
CDR3aa: CASSLGQPGPQHF

d_gene: TRBD1
v_gene: TRBV2
j_gene: TRBJ2-3
CDR3nt: TGTGCCAGCAAGTACGGCAGGGGGCAAGATACGCAGTATTTT
CDR3aa: CASKYGRGQDTQYF

d_gene: TRBD1
v_gene: TRBV11-1
j_gene: TRBJ2-3
CDR3nt: TGTGCCAGCAGCTTTCGGGCAGGGGGTAGCACAGATACGCAGTATTTT
CDR3aa: CASSFRAGGSTDTQYF

d_gene: -
v_gene: TRBV7-8
j_gene: TRBJ2-3
CDR3nt: TGTGCCAGCAGCTTAGAGGGTCGGGGGTTAGATACGCAGTATTTT
CDR3aa: CASSLEGRGLDTQYF

d_gene: -
v_gene: TRBV9
j_gene: TRBJ2-1
CDR3nt: TGTGCCAGCAGCGTCAGCGGTGAGCAGTTCTTC
CDR3aa: CASSVSGEQFF

d_gene: -
v_gene: TRBV7-8
j_gene: TRBJ2-6
CDR3nt: TGTGCCAGCAGCTTAGCGCAGGGCGGCGGCTCTGGGGCCAACGTCCTGACTTTC
CDR3aa: CASSLAQGGGSGANVLTF

d_gene: -
v_gene: TRBV15
j_gene: TRBJ1-1
CDR3nt: TGTGCCACCAGCAGAGATCGATTCGGGGAGGAGAACACTGAAGCTTTCTTT
CDR3aa: CATSRDRFGEENTEAFF

d_gene: -
v_gene: TRBV5-1
j_gene: TRBJ1-1
CDR3nt: TGCGCCAGCAGCCCCCAGGGAGCCGGGGACACTGAGGCTTTCTTT
CDR3aa: CASSPQGAGDTEAFF

d_gene: -
v_gene: TRBV20-1
j_gene: TRBJ2-7
CDR3nt: TGCAGTGCTAGGGTCGGGGTAGAGCAGTACTTC
CDR3aa: CSARVGVEQYF

d_gene: TRBD2
v_gene: TRBV27
j_gene: TRBJ2-1
CDR3nt: TGTGCCAGCAGCCCATGGACTAGCGGGCTCTCCTACAATGAGCAGTTCTTC
CDR3aa: CASSPWTSGLSYNEQFF

d_gene: TRBD1
v_gene: TRBV6-4
j_gene: TRBJ2-7
CDR3nt: TGTGCCAGCACCCCGGACAGGGCTCTAACATACGAGCAGTACTTC
CDR3aa: CASTPDRALTYEQYF

d_gene: -
v_gene: TRBV15
j_gene: TRBJ1-5
CDR3nt: TGTGCCACCAGCAGAGATGGCAACAGGAAGGATCAGCCCCAGCATTTT
CDR3aa: CATSRDGNRKDQPQHF

d_gene: -
v_gene: TRBV11-3
j_gene: TRBJ1-1
CDR3nt: TGTGCCAGCAGCCTCCGTATGAACACTGAAGCTTTCTTT
CDR3aa: CASSLRMNTEAFF

d_gene: TRBD1
v_gene: TRBV13
j_gene: TRBJ2-7
CDR3nt: TGTGCCAGCAGCTCAACCACGACAGGGAACGAGCAGTACTTC
CDR3aa: CASSSTTTGNEQYF

d_gene: TRBD2
v_gene: TRBV5-1
j_gene: TRBJ2-7
CDR3nt: TGCGCCAGCAGCTTGGGGATTCGGGAGGGCGACGAGCAGTACTTC
CDR3aa: CASSLGIREGDEQYF

d_gene: -
v_gene: TRBV7-9
j_gene: TRBJ2-1
CDR3nt: TGTGCCAGCAGCTTAGAAGGGGGTGAGCAGTTCTTC
CDR3aa: CASSLEGGEQFF

d_gene: -
v_gene: TRBV7-8
j_gene: TRBJ1-1
CDR3nt: TGTGCCAGCAGCTTACCCACAGGGATGCAAACTGAAGCTTTCTTT
CDR3aa: CASSLPTGMQTEAFF

d_gene: TRBD1
v_gene: TRBV6-6
j_gene: TRBJ1-2
CDR3nt: TGTGCCAGTACAGGGGCGCGGGGCTACACCTTC
CDR3aa: CASTGARGYTF

d_gene: -
v_gene: TRBV6-1
j_gene: TRBJ2-7
CDR3nt: -
CDR3aa: CASILGAGQGYEQYF

d_gene: TRBD1
v_gene: TRBV6-5
j_gene: TRBJ1-4
CDR3nt: TGTGCCAGCAGACCAAACAGGGGAGGAGGGGAAAAACTGTTTTTT
CDR3aa: CASRPNRGGGEKLFF

d_gene: TRBD1
v_gene: TRBV6-1
j_gene: TRBJ1-2
CDR3nt: TGTGCCAGCAGGGGACAGGGTCAGGGTGGCTACACCTTC
CDR3aa: CASRGQGQGGYTF

d_gene: -
v_gene: TRBV5-1
j_gene: TRBJ2-7
CDR3nt: TGCGCCAGCAGCTTGGTAACAATCGGGTCCTACGAGCAGTACTTC
CDR3aa: CASSLVTIGSYEQYF

d_gene: -
v_gene: TRBV4-1
j_gene: TRBJ2-7
CDR3nt: TGCGCCAGCAGCCAAGGCGGATCAGACGCCGAGCAGTACTTC
CDR3aa: CASSQGGSDAEQYF

d_gene: -
v_gene: TRBV20-1
j_gene: TRBJ1-2
CDR3nt: TGCAGTGCCCCACAGGGTAGGGGCTACACCTTC
CDR3aa: CSAPQGRGYTF

d_gene: -
v_gene: TRBV5-8
j_gene: TRBJ1-5
CDR3nt: TGTGCCAGCAGGGGGAGTGGGGCAGGGGTTGCGCCCCAGCATTTT
CDR3aa: CASRGSGAGVAPQHF